Each of the 32 T cell receptor beta chains below was sequenced from the same sample in a study of OX40 agonist ivuxolimab in advanced cancers. Some clones are missing from TCRdb's copy, which holds only in-frame ones; the method was immunoSEQ multiplex PCR. In the table there are roughly 58,000 clones, 70% to 90% of which are singletons. The input for sequencing was CD4+ or CD8+ T cells sorted from blood, taken in a trial of the OX40 agonist ivuxolimab. These TCRs come from an adult with an advanced solid tumor such as melanoma, head and neck, liver or kidney cancer.

This chain joins TRBV19 and TRBJ2-1, with D perhaps TRBD2 (6 bases). Per the germline V gene, CDR1 is LNHDA and CDR2 is SQIVND (reference sequence). The CDR3 spans 14 residues. The germline V and J ends were trimmed by 3 bases and 4 bases, with 10 bases remaining between them. The CDR3 loop reads CASSMGRGYNEQFF. CDR3 DNA sequence: TGTGCCAGTAGTATGGGACGGGGGTACAATGAGCAGTTCTTC.

V and J are TRBV7-9 and TRBJ2-5, with 8 bases fitting TRBD1. Per germline, CDR1 SEHNR and CDR2 FQNEAQ (reference sequence). The CDR3 length is 17 residues. V shed 0 bases and J 5 bases; nucleotides not matched to a gene: 11. This chain's CDR3 is CASSLAPRGPKGETQYF. For the CDR3, the DNA is TGTGCCAGCAGCTTAGCGCCCAGGGGGCCAAAGGGGGAGACCCAGTACTTC.

The chain carries TRBV29-1 and TRBJ1-3, with D possibly being TRBD1 (5 bases). V was trimmed by 6 bases and J by 3 bases, leaving 12 bases between them. The CDR3 is 13 residues long. CDR1 SQVTM and CDR2 ANQGSEA come from the germline V gene. The CDR3 spells CSVEPGGGNTIYF. The CDR3 DNA reads as TGCAGCGTGGAGCCCGGGGGTGGAAACACCATATATTTT.

The chain joins TRBV19 to TRBJ2-1, with D unresolved. This CDR3 has 15 amino acids. V lost 2 bases, J lost 0 bases, and 8 bases lay in between. Germline V gene data show CDR1 as LNHDA and CDR2 as SQIVND (reference sequence). The chain's CDR3 is CASSIWHRSYNEQFF. The DNA for the CDR3 is TGTGCCAGTAGTATATGGCACCGCTCCTACAATGAGCAGTTCTTC.

The rearrangement uses TRBV10-2 and TRBJ2-2; 13 positions match TRBD2. V dropped 9 bases and J dropped 3; count of bases not matched to a gene: 10. The CDR3 contains 17 residues. Germline CDR1 WSHSY, CDR2 SAAADI. CDR3 residues: CARLRTSGSSHTGELFF. Written as DNA, the CDR3 is TGCGCCAGACTACGGACTAGCGGGAGTTCCCACACCGGGGAGCTGTTTTTT.

The V and J genes are TRBV10-3 and TRBJ1-1; 8 bases fit TRBD1. CDR1 and CDR2 from the germline V gene are ENHRY and SYGVKD. CDR3 length equals 14 residues. J was trimmed by 3 bases and V by 5 bases; bases with no gene match: 5. The CDR3 here is CAISLDRGDTEAFF. The CDR3 coding sequence is TGTGCCATCAGTTTAGACAGGGGCGACACTGAAGCTTTCTTT.

The CDR3 sequence is CASSYTGSTNEKLFF. The CDR3 DNA is TGTGCCAGCAGTTATACAGGGTCGACTAATGAAAAACTGTTTTTT. V usage is TRBV6-6 and J usage is TRBJ1-4; perhaps TRBD1 as D (6 bases). Germline CDR1 reads MNHNY; CDR2 reads SVGAGI (reference sequence). The CDR3 is made up of 15 amino acids. V lost 3 bases, J lost 2 bases, and 10 bases lay in between.

This clone came up a few times. This rearrangement joins TRBV7-3 to TRBJ2-2, with 12 nucleotides matching TRBD2. Losses at the gene ends were 0 bases for V and 6 bases for J; bases not matched to a gene: 8. CDR3 length equals 18 residues. The germline V gene has CDR1 SGHTA and CDR2 FQGTGA. The CDR3 coding sequence is TGTGCCAGCAGCTTAACCGCCAGCACTAGCGGGGGGCCCGGGGAGCTGTTTTTT. Its translation: CASSLTASTSGGPGELFF.

The rearrangement links TRBV6-1 to TRBJ1-1; 8 bases align to TRBD1. The CDR3 spans 15 residues. With 8 bases clipped from V and 4 bases from J, the junction kept 12 bases outside the gene matches. Per germline, CDR1 MNHNS and CDR2 SASEGT. As DNA, the CDR3 is TGTGCCAGCCCGCTCCAGGGGGCCCCGGCCACTGAAGCTTTCTTT. Its protein is CASPLQGAPATEAFF.

This chain joins TRBV28 and TRBJ1-1; D perhaps matches TRBD1 (5 bases). With 2 bases removed from V and 8 bases from J, the gap between germline ends came to 6 bases. CDR3 length: 11 residues. Per germline, CDR1 MDHEN and CDR2 SYDVKM. The CDR3 is CASSLRTEAFF. The CDR3 region has the DNA TGTGCCAGCAGTTTAAGGACAGAAGCTTTCTTT.

The chain uses TRBV6-6 and TRBJ1-6, with TRBD1 matching over 8 bases. The length of the CDR3 is 16 residues. V trimming: 7 bases; J trimming: 8 bases; junction bases outside the gene matches: 13. Germline CDR1 MNHNY, CDR2 SVGAGI (reference sequence). CDR3 sequence (DNA): TGTGCCAGCACCCACTCAGACAGGGGAACAGATTCACCCCTCCACTTT. It encodes CASTHSDRGTDSPLHF.

This sequence joins TRBV5-5 and TRBJ1-3; D may be TRBD1 (5 bases). CDR1 is SGHKS and CDR2 is YYEKEE in the germline V gene (reference sequence). The V end lost 3 bases, the J end lost 0 bases, and 16 bases lay between the germline ends. The CDR3 is 17 amino acids. The CDR3: CASSSQRDADSGNTIYF. As DNA, the CDR3 is TGTGCCAGCAGCTCTCAAAGGGACGCCGACTCTGGAAACACCATATATTTT.

The chain carries TRBV29-1 and TRBJ2-5; D is possibly TRBD1 (5 bases). The CDR3 is 14 residues long. The V end lost 8 bases, the J end lost 1 base, and 17 bases lay between the germline ends. Germline CDR1 and CDR2: SQVTM and ANQGSEA. The CDR3 bases are TGCAGCAGCCGTAAGGGGTCCACCCAAGAGACCCAGTACTTC. Protein: CSSRKGSTQETQYF. The entire variable domain, with the rest obtained from reference TRBV29-1 and TRBJ2-5, is as follows: SAVISQKPSRDICQRGTSLTIQCQVDSQVTMMFWYRQQPGQSLTLIATANQGSEATYESGFVIDKFPISRPNLTFSTLTVSNMSPEDSSIYLCSSRKGSTQETQYFGPGTRLLVL.

This chain uses TRBV6-5 with TRBJ2-3; perhaps TRBD2 as D (5 bases). V lost 4 bases and J 1 base, leaving 12 bases between the germline ends. The germline CDR1 and CDR2 sequences are MNHEY and SVGAGI. The CDR3 has 15 residues. In DNA form, the CDR3 reads TGTGCCAGCAGTTTCACGGGGTTCGGCACAGATACGCAGTATTTT. This sequence encodes CASSFTGFGTDTQYF.

V is TRBV7-2 and J is TRBJ1-4, with D perhaps TRBD1 (5 bases). The germline gives CDR1 SGHTA, CDR2 FQGNSA. CDR3 length: 12 residues. As DNA, the CDR3 is TGTGCTTCGGGGCAGGGTAATGAAAAACTGTTTTTT. Translation gives CASGQGNEKLFF.

CDR3 region: CASSLLPGRVTEAFF. CDR3 in DNA: TGCGCCAGCAGCTTGCTGCCAGGGAGGGTCACTGAAGCTTTCTTT. V and J are TRBV5-1 and TRBJ1-1; D is possibly TRBD1 (5 bases). CDR3 size: 15 residues. In germline, CDR1 is SGHRS, CDR2 YFSETQ. The V end was cut by 1 base, the J end by 4 bases, with 14 bases between.

The chain joins TRBV6-6 to TRBJ2-7, with TRBD1 identical over 7 bases. J lost 5 bases, V lost 6 bases, and 4 bases had no gene match. This CDR3 contains 12 residues. In germline, CDR1 is MNHNY, CDR2 SVGAGI (reference sequence). CDR3 sequence: CASRTGLHEQYF. DNA for the CDR3: TGTGCCAGCAGGACAGGGCTCCACGAGCAGTACTTC.

The J gene is TRBJ2-1, the V gene TRBV18; no clear D gene. V shed 3 bases and J shed 3 bases, with 6 bases lying between them. This CDR3 spans 13 amino acids. Germline CDR1 reads KGHSH; CDR2 reads LQKENI. The CDR3, as DNA: TGTGCCAGCTCACCTGGCGGCTACAATGAGCAGTTCTTC. Protein product: CASSPGGYNEQFF.

The chain recombines TRBV11-1 with TRBJ2-3, with D unresolved. From germline, CDR1 is SGHAT and CDR2 FQDESV (reference sequence). This CDR3 contains 14 residues. V lost 1 base and J 4 bases, leaving 9 bases between the germline ends. The CDR3 here is CASSLEQWADTQYF. In DNA form, the CDR3 reads TGTGCCAGCAGCTTAGAACAGTGGGCAGATACGCAGTATTTT.

This chain joins TRBV27 and TRBJ1-4; D is unresolved. The CDR3 has 15 residues. Germline CDR1 and CDR2: MNHEY and SMNVEV (reference sequence). V shed 5 bases and J shed 0 bases, with 10 bases lying between them. The DNA for the CDR3 is TGTGCCAGCAGTACCCACAGTGCAACTAATGAAAAACTGTTTTTT. Translating gives CASSTHSATNEKLFF.

This chain uses TRBV27 with TRBJ2-2, with unresolved D. Trimming took off 5 bases at V and 7 bases at J, with 11 bases between the two ends. This CDR3 comprises 13 residues. Germline V lookup: CDR1 MNHEY, CDR2 SMNVEV (reference sequence). The CDR3 here is CASSPWSGGELFF. The CDR3 DNA reads as TGTGCCAGCAGTCCCTGGTCCGGCGGGGAGCTGTTTTTT.

For the CDR3, the DNA is TGTGCCAGTAGTATTCCGCGGATCTACACTGAAGCTTTCTTT. Translated, it gives CASSIPRIYTEAFF. V gene TRBV19 combines with J gene TRBJ1-1; D ambiguous. The V and J ends lost 3 bases and 3 bases respectively, with 11 bases between them. CDR3 length: 14 residues. Germline CDR1 is LNHDA and CDR2 is SQIVND (reference sequence).

This chain connects TRBV7-9 to TRBJ1-5, with no clear D. The germline V gene has CDR1 SEHNR and CDR2 FQNEAQ (reference sequence). With 5 bases removed from V and 6 bases from J, the gap between germline ends came to 20 bases. This CDR3 contains 16 residues. CDR3 loop: CASSPSWEVAPQPQHF. The CDR3 DNA reads as TGTGCCAGCAGCCCTAGTTGGGAGGTAGCGCCTCAGCCCCAGCATTTT. Using reference TRBV7-9 and TRBJ1-5 for the parts outside the CDR3, the full variable domain is DTGVSQNPRHKITKRGQNVTFRCDPISEHNRLYWYRQTLGQGPEFLTYFQNEAQLEKSRLLSDRFSAERPKGSFSTLEIQRTEQGDSAMYLCASSPSWEVAPQPQHFGDGTRLSIL.

The rearrangement links TRBV9 to TRBJ2-7; 9 bases map to TRBD1. The trim removed 0 bases at V and 6 bases at J, leaving 7 bases unmatched. Germline V CDR1 and CDR2: SGDLS, YYNGEE. This CDR3 has 15 amino acids. DNA of the CDR3: TGTGCCAGCAGCGTAGCTACCTCGACAGGGGGCGAGCAGTACTTC. Protein: CASSVATSTGGEQYF.

The chain has TRBV5-1 and TRBJ1-1; unclear D gene. The CDR3 is 12 amino acids. Per germline, CDR1 SGHRS and CDR2 YFSETQ. V was clipped by 4 bases and J by 5 bases, with 9 bases between them. CDR3 protein: CASSLVDTEAFF. The DNA for the CDR3 is TGCGCCAGCAGCCTAGTAGATACTGAAGCTTTCTTT.

CDR3 protein: CSVDFQGVSLGYTF. The CDR3 DNA follows: TGCAGCGTTGACTTCCAGGGGGTAAGCCTCGGCTACACCTTC. The rearrangement links TRBV29-1 to TRBJ1-2, with 7 bases fitting TRBD1. V was clipped by 3 bases and J by 8 bases; unmatched bases: 12. CDR3 length equals 14 residues. Germline V gene sequence: CDR1 SQVTM, CDR2 ANQGSEA.

This clone turned up a few times. The chain combines TRBV5-4 with TRBJ2-1; D not certain. Trimming pared 0 bases from V and 0 bases from J, leaving 7 bases between. Germline lookup yields CDR1 SGHNT and CDR2 YYREEE (reference sequence). The CDR3 sequence is 15 residues long. CDR3 residues: CASSLGGTSYNEQFF. The CDR3 nucleotides read TGTGCCAGCAGCTTGGGCGGAACCTCCTACAATGAGCAGTTCTTC.

The V call is TRBV4-1, the J call TRBJ1-1, with 8 bases lining up with TRBD1. The germline gives CDR1 MGHRA, CDR2 YSYEKL. Unmatched junction bases numbered 10, after V lost 1 base and J lost 0 bases. The CDR3 sequence is 18 residues long. For the CDR3, the DNA is TGCGCCAGCAGCCAAGCTTCCCAGGGGGCATTAATGAACACTGAAGCTTTCTTT. As protein: CASSQASQGALMNTEAFF.

The CDR3 reads CASSFGDGPTGELFF. CDR3 DNA: TGTGCCAGCAGCTTCGGTGACGGACCTACCGGGGAGCTGTTTTTT. V gene TRBV5-4 combines with J gene TRBJ2-2; D is undetermined. This CDR3 contains 15 residues. With 2 bases removed from V and 5 bases from J, the gap between germline ends came to 13 bases. CDR1 is SGHNT and CDR2 is YYREEE in the germline V gene (reference sequence).

In DNA, the CDR3 is TGCGCCAGCACCGGAGGTGGCCAGTTCTATGGCTACACCTTC. The encoded protein is CASTGGGQFYGYTF. The genes are TRBV10-1 and TRBJ1-2; D unresolved. The CDR3 runs to 14 residues. The germline V and J ends were trimmed by 7 bases and 4 bases, with 16 bases remaining between them. CDR1 WNHNN and CDR2 SYGVQD come from the germline V gene (reference sequence).

The chain joins TRBV5-1 to TRBJ1-1; no firm D call. Trimming removed 1 base at V and 1 base at J, with 5 bases between. CDR3 size: 13 residues. Germline V gene data show CDR1 as SGHRS and CDR2 as YFSETQ. The chain's CDR3 is CASSLQQNTEAFF. The CDR3 region has the DNA TGCGCCAGCAGCTTGCAGCAGAACACTGAAGCTTTCTTT.

J is TRBJ1-5 and V is TRBV28; possibly TRBD1 for D (5 bases). V gave up 7 bases and J gave up 7 bases, with 23 bases separating them. Germline assignment: CDR1 MDHEN and CDR2 SYDVKM. CDR3 length equals 16 residues. The CDR3 reads CASKFSSGIRGQPQHF. The DNA for the CDR3 is TGTGCCAGCAAGTTTTCCTCAGGCATCCGGGGGCAGCCCCAGCATTTT.